The rows below give T cell receptor beta chains drawn from one sample of a study of T-cell reconstitution after alpha-beta-depleted transplantation in children. TCRdb fed the PCR reads into MiXCR, producing one record per CDR3 protein. Of roughly 500,000 distinct CDR3 sequences in the sample, approximately 30% were seen once. Sample: PBMCs from the stem cell graft donor, taken from the stem cell graft. These receptors all stem from a human donor who donated a stem cell graft to a child with aplastic anemia. CDR3s include the opening cysteine and the closing phenylalanine or tryptophan. A D gene is named only where the DNA matches it firmly. Size values are once, few and many counts, or a class for expanded clones, and some rows have none.

CASSYVDPGVNTGELFF | TGTGCCAGCAGCTATGTGGACCCGGGGGTAAACACCGGGGAGCTGTTTTTT | . | TRBJ2-2 | TRBV5-5 | .
CASSRGARSYEQYF | TGTGCCAGCAGCCGGGGAGCCCGCTCCTACGAGCAGTACTTC | . | TRBJ2-7 | TRBV6-2/TRBV6-3 | few
CSVDSVGGSGDGYTF | TGCAGCGTTGATAGTGTAGGTGGGTCCGGTGATGGCTACACCTTC | . | TRBJ1-2 | TRBV29-1 | .
CASSSAGHTEAFF | TGTGCCAGCAGCTCAGCGGGACACACTGAAGCTTTCTTT | . | TRBJ1-1 | TRBV7-3 | .
CSARDRLVGTDTQYF | TGCAGTGCTAGAGATAGGCTAGTCGGCACAGATACGCAGTATTTT | . | TRBJ2-3 | TRBV20-1 | .
CATGRTGGMNTEAFF | TGTGCCACCGGACGGACAGGGGGCATGAACACTGAAGCTTTCTTT | TRBD1 | TRBJ1-1 | TRBV15 | few
CASSQVVGGEQYF | TGCGCCAGCAGCCAAGTGGTGGGGGGCGAGCAGTACTTC | . | TRBJ2-7 | TRBV4-1 | .
CASSLDRGEKLFF | TGCGCCAGCAGCTTGGATCGGGGTGAAAAACTGTTTTTT | . | TRBJ1-4 | TRBV5-1 | few
CASGTSGNTIYF | TGTGCCTCGGGGACCTCTGGAAACACCATATATTTT | . | TRBJ1-3 | TRBV7-9 | few
CASSSVAGTGEITDTQYF | TGTGCCAGCAGCTCTGTGGCCGGGACAGGGGAGATCACAGATACGCAGTATTTT | TRBD1 | TRBJ2-3 | TRBV7-8 | .
CASSPSGGYYNEQFF | TGCGCCAGCAGCCCAAGCGGGGGTTATTACAATGAGCAGTTCTTC | TRBD2 | TRBJ2-1 | TRBV5-1 | once
CASRTQREATTSTDTQYF | TGTGCCAGCCGGACCCAGCGGGAGGCTACTACTAGCACAGATACGCAGTATTTT | TRBD2 | TRBJ2-3 | TRBV6-2/TRBV6-3 | .
CASSPQRAPEWLSQYF | TGTGCCAGCAGCCCCCAACGGGCCCCGGAGTGGCTTTCGCAGTATTTT | . | TRBJ2-3 | TRBV7-9 | .
CASSWAGGSAGELFF | TGTGCCAGCAGCTGGGCGGGAGGGTCTGCCGGGGAGCTGTTTTTT | TRBD2 | TRBJ2-2 | TRBV6-1 | .
CASSAGQGPYNEQFF | TGTGCCAGCAGCGCGGGACAGGGCCCTTACAATGAGCAGTTCTTC | TRBD1 | TRBJ2-1 | TRBV5-1 | .
CASSQAGTRGYEQYF | TGTGCCAGCAGCCAGGCCGGGACTAGAGGCTACGAGCAGTACTTC | TRBD2 | TRBJ2-7 | TRBV4-2 | .
CAAGGWETQYF | TGTGCCGCCGGGGGATGGGAGACCCAGTACTTC | . | TRBJ2-5 | TRBV10-3 | .
CASSLLSGQGSYNEQFF | TGTGCCAGCAGTTTATTATCGGGACAGGGGTCATACAATGAGCAGTTCTTC | TRBD1 | TRBJ2-1 | TRBV28 | .
CASSLSDDRGNTEAFF | TGTGCCAGCAGCTTATCAGATGACAGGGGGAACACTGAAGCTTTCTTT | TRBD1 | TRBJ1-1 | TRBV7-2 | few
CSARGTSGITDTQYF | TGCAGTGCTAGGGGGACTAGCGGGATCACAGATACGCAGTATTTT | TRBD2 | TRBJ2-3 | TRBV20-1 | few
CATVTSGSPNYNEQFF | TGTGCCACCGTGACTAGCGGGAGCCCCAACTACAATGAGCAGTTCTTC | TRBD2 | TRBJ2-1 | TRBV27 | .
CSVEGGMNTGELFF | TGCAGCGTTGAAGGCGGGATGAACACCGGGGAGCTGTTTTTT | . | TRBJ2-2 | TRBV29-1 | many
CASSAGGGYADTQYF | TGTGCCAGCAGCGCCGGCGGGGGGTACGCAGATACGCAGTATTTT | TRBD2 | TRBJ2-3 | TRBV5-5 | .
CASSTTGGEETQYF | TGTGCCAGCAGTACTACAGGGGGCGAAGAGACCCAGTACTTC | TRBD1 | TRBJ2-5 | TRBV12-3/TRBV12-4 | few
CSVDGTSGTYEQYF | TGCAGCGTCGACGGGACTAGCGGAACCTACGAGCAGTACTTC | TRBD2 | TRBJ2-7 | TRBV29-1 | few
CATSERGASPQETQYF | TGTGCCACCAGTGAAAGGGGTGCCAGCCCACAAGAGACCCAGTACTTC | . | TRBJ2-5 | TRBV24-1 | .
CASSRRDRDSGNTIYF | TGTGCCAGCTCACGCCGGGACAGGGACTCTGGAAACACCATATATTTT | TRBD1 | TRBJ1-3 | TRBV18 | .
CASSAFRLQETQYF | TGTGCCAGCAGTGCATTTCGCCTTCAAGAGACCCAGTACTTC | . | TRBJ2-5 | TRBV2 | few
CASSQPLTSGKAGELFF | TGCGCCAGCAGCCAACCCTTGACTAGCGGGAAGGCCGGGGAGCTGTTTTTT | TRBD2 | TRBJ2-2 | TRBV4-3 | once
CASSLAQGQGAEDTQYF | TGTGCCAGCAGCTTAGCGCAAGGACAGGGGGCGGAAGATACGCAGTATTTT | TRBD1 | TRBJ2-3 | TRBV7-9 | .
CASSTSGGWNEQYF | TGTGCCAGCAGTACTAGCGGAGGGTGGAACGAGCAGTACTTC | TRBD2 | TRBJ2-7 | TRBV6-5 | .
CASRIRERSNEKLFF | TGTGCCAGCAGAATAAGGGAAAGAAGTAATGAAAAACTGTTTTTT | . | TRBJ1-4 | TRBV27 | .
CASSLSRTYNEQFF | TGTGCCAGCAGTTTATCGCGGACTTACAATGAGCAGTTCTTC | . | TRBJ2-1 | TRBV27 | few
CAISESEGSDTQYF | TGTGCCATCAGTGAGTCGGAGGGATCAGATACGCAGTATTTT | . | TRBJ2-3 | TRBV10-3 | .
CASSYTSGIREQFF | TGTGCCAGCAGTTATACTAGCGGGATTCGGGAGCAGTTCTTC | TRBD2 | TRBJ2-1 | TRBV6-2/TRBV6-3 | .
CASGVDRGLETQYF | TGCGCCAGCGGAGTGGACAGGGGCTTGGAGACCCAGTACTTC | TRBD1 | TRBJ2-5 | TRBV5-1 | .
CASSYNGGAQGQYF | TGTGCCAGCAGTTACAACGGGGGTGCCCAGGGGCAGTATTTT | . | TRBJ2-3 | TRBV6-5 | .
CASSGSFSYHYGYTF | TGTGCCAGCAGCGGATCCTTCTCATACCACTATGGCTACACCTTC | . | TRBJ1-2 | TRBV12-3/TRBV12-4 | few
CASSYSGTRNLYNEQFF | TGTGCCAGCAGTTACTCCGGGACTAGAAATCTCTACAATGAGCAGTTCTTC | TRBD2 | TRBJ2-1 | TRBV6-5 | .
CASSLGTEHSPLHF | TGTGCCAGCAGCCTAGGGACAGAGCATTCACCCCTCCACTTT | TRBD1 | TRBJ1-6 | TRBV11-2 | .
CASSPRGLSQETQYF | TGTGCCAGCAGCCCCCGGGGACTTTCGCAAGAGACCCAGTACTTC | . | TRBJ2-5 | TRBV12-3/TRBV12-4 | few